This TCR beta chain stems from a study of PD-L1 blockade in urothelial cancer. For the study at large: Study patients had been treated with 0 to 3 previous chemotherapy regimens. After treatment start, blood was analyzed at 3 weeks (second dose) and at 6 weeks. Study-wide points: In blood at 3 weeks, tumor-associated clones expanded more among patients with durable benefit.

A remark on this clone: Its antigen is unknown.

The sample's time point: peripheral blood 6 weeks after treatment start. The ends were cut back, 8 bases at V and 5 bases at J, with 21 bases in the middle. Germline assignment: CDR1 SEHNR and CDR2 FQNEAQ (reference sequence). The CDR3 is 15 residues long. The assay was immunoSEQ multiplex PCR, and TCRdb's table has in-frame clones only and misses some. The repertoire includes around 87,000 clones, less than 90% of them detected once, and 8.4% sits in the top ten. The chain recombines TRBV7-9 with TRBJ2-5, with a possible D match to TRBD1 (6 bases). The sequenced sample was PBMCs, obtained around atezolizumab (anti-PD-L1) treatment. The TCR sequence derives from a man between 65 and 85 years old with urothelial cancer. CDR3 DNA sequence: TGTGCCAGCCTGCCTGGACAGCTCAATTCGGAGACCCAGTACTTC. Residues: CASLPGQLNSETQYF.